These T cell receptor beta chains were read from a single sample in a study of shared clonotypes between healthy human individuals. The method was immunoSEQ multiplex PCR; TCRdb's version includes in-frame clones alone and lacks a portion of them. The sample comprises about 460,000 clones, 70% to 80% of which are singletons, and around 12% rests with the top ten. The sequencing input was PBMCs. These receptors originate from a woman between 40 and 55 years old in good health. Some clones in this sample may be carry-over from other donors' samples. CDR3s include the opening cysteine and the closing phenylalanine or tryptophan. A D gene is named only where the DNA matches it firmly. Part of the rows lack a size; the others show once, few, many or a class for expanded clones.

d_call j_call clone_size v_call cdr3_length cdr3_aa cdr3_nt
TRBD2 TRBJ2-5 - TRBV5-1 13 CASSAGDQETQYF TGCGCCAGCAGCGCGGGGGACCAAGAGACCCAGTACTTC
- TRBJ1-2 - TRBV5-6 15 CASSLAGGVEYGYTF TGTGCCAGCAGCTTGGCGGGGGGAGTGGAATATGGCTACACCTTC
TRBD2 TRBJ2-3 - TRBV7-6 15 CASSFLGGGTDTQYF TGTGCCAGCAGCTTTCTTGGGGGGGGCACAGATACGCAGTATTTT
- TRBJ2-7 once TRBV1 16 CTSSQDQRTGPYEQYF TGCACCAGCAGCCAAGACCAAAGGACAGGTCCCTACGAGCAGTACTTC
- TRBJ1-4 few TRBV2 15 CASSEVGGIDEKLFF TGTGCCAGCAGTGAAGTCGGCGGGATCGATGAAAAACTGTTTTTT
TRBD2 TRBJ2-7 few TRBV5-4 15 CASSYSGSPPYEQYF TGTGCCAGCAGCTATAGCGGGAGTCCACCCTACGAGCAGTACTTC
TRBD2 TRBJ2-7 - TRBV27 18 CASSQGLAGAYVPYEQYF TGTGCCAGCAGTCAGGGACTAGCGGGAGCTTATGTACCCTACGAGCAGTACTTC
TRBD2 TRBJ2-1 - TRBV29-1 13 CSVLGLADNEQFF TGCAGCGTTCTTGGACTAGCTGACAATGAGCAGTTCTTC
- TRBJ2-2 - TRBV2 15 CASSELGSFTGELFF TGTGCCAGCAGTGAATTAGGCTCTTTCACCGGGGAGCTGTTTTTT
TRBD2 TRBJ2-7 - TRBV18 14 CASSRTSASYEQYF TGTGCCAGCTCCAGGACTAGCGCCTCCTACGAGCAGTACTTC
TRBD2 TRBJ2-1 - TRBV9 15 CASSVDRGSYNEQFF TGTGCCAGCAGCGTAGATCGCGGGAGCTACAATGAGCAGTTCTTC
- TRBJ1-5 - TRBV30 13 CAWSGSSLAPQHF TGTGCCTGGAGCGGTAGCAGTTTAGCGCCCCAGCATTTT
- TRBJ1-1 - TRBV5-1 14 CATRPGRQSTEAFF TGCGCCACCAGACCGGGACGGCAGAGCACTGAAGCTTTCTTT
TRBD2 TRBJ2-7 - TRBV28 14 CASSPRLAGYEQYF TGTGCCAGCAGTCCTAGACTAGCGGGCTACGAGCAGTACTTC
- TRBJ2-3 - TRBV5-1 14 CASSLTDPADTQYF TGCGCCAGCAGCTTGACGGATCCGGCAGATACGCAGTATTTT
TRBD2 TRBJ2-3 - TRBV14 17 CASSQMLLAGGGDTQYF TGTGCCAGCAGCCAGATGCTACTAGCGGGAGGAGGGGATACGCAGTATTTT
- TRBJ1-1 few TRBV11-2 13 CASSFRGNTEAFF TGTGCCAGCAGCTTCAGGGGTAACACTGAAGCTTTCTTT
- TRBJ1-5 once TRBV7-8 16 CASSFALDRRYQPQHF TGTGCCAGCAGCTTCGCCCTAGACAGGAGGTATCAGCCCCAGCATTTT